These 30 T cell receptor beta chains share one sample of origin, sequenced in a study of T cell changes during pregnancy in multiple sclerosis. Assay used: immunoSEQ multiplex PCR; TCRdb lists only in-frame clones, some missing. The table shows around 48,000 clones, with about nine tenths occurring only once. The material sequenced was CD8+ T cells from peripheral blood mononuclear cells, taken before pregnancy. Source of these receptors: a female donor with multiple sclerosis, enrolled in a pregnancy study.

The chain employs TRBV19 and TRBJ1-1, with D unclear. The CDR3 extends over 11 amino acids. Per germline, CDR1 LNHDA and CDR2 SQIVND (reference sequence). V was shortened by 7 bases and J by 4 bases, with 7 bases between the two germline ends. For the CDR3, the DNA is TGTGCCAGTACAGAGGGCACTGAAGCTTTCTTT. It encodes CASTEGTEAFF. Together with reference TRBV19 and TRBJ1-1, the CDR3 gives the full variable domain: DGGITQSPKYLFRKEGQNVTLSCEQNLNHDAMYWYRQDPGQGLRLIYYSQIVNDFQKGDIAEGYSVSREKKESFPLTVTSAQKNPTAFYLCASTEGTEAFFGQGTRLTVV.

The chain is built from TRBV9 and TRBJ1-2; possible D gene TRBD1, 5 bases. The CDR3 is 14 amino acids. V was pared by 3 bases and J by 4 bases, with 13 bases between. The germline CDR1 and CDR2 sequences are SGDLS and YYNGEE. CDR3 DNA: TGTGCCAGCAGCGGATACTCCGACAGCTATGGCTACACCTTC. This translates into CASSGYSDSYGYTF.

J is TRBJ1-1 and V is TRBV19; perhaps TRBD1 as D (6 bases). The germline V gene encodes CDR1 LNHDA and CDR2 SQIVND (reference sequence). The CDR3 is made up of 16 amino acids. Trimming shortened V by 0 bases and J by 3 bases, and 14 bases separated the two germline ends. CDR3 in amino acids: CASSIEGAPGHTEAFF. The CDR3, as DNA: TGTGCCAGTAGTATAGAGGGGGCGCCCGGGCACACTGAAGCTTTCTTT. Using reference TRBV19 and TRBJ1-1 for the parts outside the CDR3, the full variable domain is DGGITQSPKYLFRKEGQNVTLSCEQNLNHDAMYWYRQDPGQGLRLIYYSQIVNDFQKGDIAEGYSVSREKKESFPLTVTSAQKNPTAFYLCASSIEGAPGHTEAFFGQGTRLTVV.

The chain joins TRBV27 to TRBJ2-7; TRBD2 agrees at 12 bases. V was pared by 0 bases and J by 4 bases, with 1 base of the junction left unmatched. The germline CDR1 and CDR2 sequences are MNHEY and SMNVEV (reference sequence). The CDR3 totals 15 residues. The CDR3 DNA sequence: TGTGCCAGCAGTTTATCGACTAGCGGGGGATACGAGCAGTACTTC. Protein product: CASSLSTSGGYEQYF.

This sequence joins TRBV28 and TRBJ1-6, with D uncertain. Germline loops: CDR1 MDHEN, CDR2 SYDVKM. V dropped 7 bases and J dropped 0 bases, with 10 bases sitting between them. The CDR3 spans 15 residues. Here the CDR3 DNA reads TGTGCCAGCACCCCCGGGTACTCCTATAATTCACCCCTCCACTTT. Its translation is CASTPGYSYNSPLHF.

The chain recombines TRBV29-1 with TRBJ1-2; perhaps TRBD1 as D (5 bases). The length of the CDR3 is 12 residues. Germline V lookup: CDR1 SQVTM, CDR2 ANQGSEA. V was shortened by 3 bases and J by 4 bases, with 9 bases between the two germline ends. Written as DNA, the CDR3 is TGCAGCGTTGAGGGGGGTCCCTATGGCTACACCTTC. Residues: CSVEGGPYGYTF.

The chain links TRBV6-4 to TRBJ2-6; tentative D call: TRBD2 (5 bases). Looked up from germline, CDR1 is MRHNA and CDR2 is SNTAGT. V was shortened by 2 bases and J by 1 base, with 12 bases between the two germline ends. The CDR3 sequence is 17 residues long. The CDR3 DNA is TGTGCCAGCAGTGACGCTCAGGACTTTTCTGGGGCCAACGTCCTGACTTTC. It is translated as CASSDAQDFSGANVLTF.

The J gene is TRBJ1-4, the V gene TRBV4-3; 7 nucleotides align to TRBD1. Germline V gene data show CDR1 as LGHNA and CDR2 as YSLEER. With V trimmed by 0 bases and J by 8 bases, 9 bases remained unmatched. This CDR3 region has 16 residues. The CDR3 is CASSQDTTGLYEKLFF. The CDR3, as DNA: TGCGCCAGCAGCCAAGATACGACAGGGTTGTACGAAAAACTGTTTTTT.

The chain employs TRBV29-1 and TRBJ2-1, with 7 bases fitting TRBD2. The CDR3 length is 12 residues. CDR1 and CDR2 from the germline V gene are SQVTM and ANQGSEA. The trim removed 8 bases at V and 10 bases at J, leaving 11 bases unmatched. Here the CDR3 reads CSLRGGVGEQFF. Here the CDR3 DNA reads TGCAGCCTGCGGGGAGGGGTCGGGGAGCAGTTCTTC.

The CDR3: CASSETGLPGYF. The CDR3, as DNA: TGTGCCAGCAGCGAGACGGGACTCCCGGGGTATTTT. The chain is built from TRBV5-4 and TRBJ2-3, with a possible D match to TRBD2 (6 bases). V lost 4 bases, J lost 14 bases, and 17 bases lay in between. The CDR3 runs 12 residues. The germline V gene has CDR1 SGHNT and CDR2 YYREEE (reference sequence).

This clone was seen a few times. The chain couples TRBV9 to TRBJ2-3; D is unclear. Germline V gene lookup returns CDR1 SGDLS and CDR2 YYNGEE. Between the trimmed V and J ends, which lost 4 bases and 2 bases, there was a span of 2 bases. The CDR3 extends over 11 amino acids. CDR3 sequence (DNA): TGTGCCAGCAGCTACACAGATACGCAGTATTTT. Residues: CASSYTDTQYF.

The CDR3 sequence is CASGFNVAGGDYEQYF. The CDR3 DNA reads TGTGCTAGTGGTTTCAACGTAGCGGGGGGGGACTACGAGCAGTACTTC. This rearrangement joins TRBV12-5 to TRBJ2-7; 11 bases map to TRBD2. V gave up 3 bases and J gave up 3 bases; unmatched junction bases: 7. Germline V lookup: CDR1 LGHNT, CDR2 FRNRAP. This CDR3 has 16 residues.

The V call is TRBV9, the J call TRBJ2-2; D is unresolved. V was pared by 5 bases and J by 2 bases, with 7 bases between. The V gene's germline CDR1 is SGDLS and CDR2 YYNGEE. The CDR3 runs 13 residues. CDR3 protein: CASSRLNTGELFF. CDR3 in DNA: TGTGCCAGCAGTCGCCTAAACACCGGGGAGCTGTTTTTT.

The V gene is TRBV6-5, the J gene TRBJ1-1; perhaps TRBD1 as D (5 bases). The V gene's germline CDR1 is MNHEY and CDR2 SVGAGI. Trimming pared 11 bases from V and 3 bases from J, leaving 13 bases between. The CDR3 length is 12 residues. The CDR3 DNA is TGTGCCCCCGAGGCGGGGGACACTGAAGCTTTCTTT. It is translated as CAPEAGDTEAFF.

The V and J genes are TRBV11-2 and TRBJ1-6; 10 positions match TRBD1. Germline V gives CDR1 SGHAT, CDR2 FQNNGV. The CDR3 is made up of 16 amino acids. V lost 1 base, J lost 7 bases, and 4 bases stayed unmatched. The CDR3 protein is CASSLGGTGENSPLHF. The CDR3 bases are TGTGCCAGCAGCTTAGGAGGGACAGGGGAAAATTCACCCCTCCACTTT.

V and J are TRBV9 and TRBJ1-1, with D perhaps matching TRBD1 (6 bases). The V and J ends lost 3 bases and 6 bases respectively, with 12 bases between them. The CDR3 sequence is 13 residues long. Germline lookup yields CDR1 SGDLS and CDR2 YYNGEE. The CDR3 sequence is CASSETGDAEAFF. CDR3 DNA sequence: TGTGCCAGCAGCGAGACAGGAGATGCTGAAGCTTTCTTT.

Remarks on this clone: Other DNA sequences of this sample code for an identical CDR3. The rearrangement links TRBV20-1 to TRBJ2-7, with D uncertain. V lost 5 bases to trimming and J lost 3 bases, with 8 bases between them. This CDR3 is built from 11 residues. Germline values: CDR1 DFQATT, CDR2 SNEGSKA (reference sequence). This CDR3 is CSAPRVYEQYF. The DNA for the CDR3 is TGCAGTGCTCCTCGCGTCTACGAGCAGTACTTC.

The V and J genes are TRBV7-9 and TRBJ2-5; D is undetermined. The ends were cut back, 0 bases at V and 1 base at J, with 6 bases in the middle. Looked up from germline, CDR1 is SEHNR and CDR2 is FQNEAQ (reference sequence). This CDR3 spans 14 amino acids. As DNA, the CDR3 is TGTGCCAGCAGCTTAGCAGAGGCCCAAGAGACCCAGTACTTC. As protein: CASSLAEAQETQYF.

CDR3 in DNA: TGTGCCAGCACCCCGGTGGGTGGGGGGTCCTACGAGCAGTACTTC. Protein sequence: CASTPVGGGSYEQYF. The chain is built from TRBV6-5 and TRBJ2-7, with TRBD2 as a possible D gene (6 bases). The CDR3 length is 15 residues. Per the germline V gene, CDR1 is MNHEY and CDR2 is SVGAGI. Deletions cut 7 bases from V and 1 base from J, with 17 bases between.

This chain connects TRBV4-3 to TRBJ2-5; weak D call: TRBD1 (6 bases). This CDR3 is built from 14 residues. Germline values: CDR1 LGHNA, CDR2 YSLEER. The V end was cut by 0 bases, the J end by 5 bases, with 10 bases between. This chain's CDR3 is CASSQEQGWETQYF. DNA of the CDR3: TGCGCCAGCAGCCAAGAGCAGGGGTGGGAGACCCAGTACTTC.

The chain joins TRBV2 to TRBJ2-7; TRBD1 aligns across 9 bases. Germline V CDR1 and CDR2: SNHLY, FYNNEI. The J segment lost 3 bases and the V segment lost 10 bases, leaving 4 bases of the junction unmatched. The CDR3 runs 12 residues. The CDR3 region has the DNA TGTGCCAAAAAGGGACAGGGCTACGAGCAGTACTTC. Residues: CAKKGQGYEQYF.

This clone was found once. The chain is built from TRBV7-6 and TRBJ1-5, with D perhaps matching TRBD1 (6 bases). The CDR3 is 14 residues long. Trimming removed 1 base at V and 6 bases at J, with 10 bases between. Germline V CDR1 and CDR2: SGHVS, FNYEAQ. The CDR3 reads CASSLGGRGQPQHF. The CDR3 DNA is TGTGCCAGCAGCTTAGGAGGCAGGGGTCAGCCCCAGCATTTT.

This clone was detected once. J is TRBJ2-1 and V is TRBV4-2; 8 bases line up with TRBD2. The CDR3 runs to 14 residues. V was clipped by 1 base and J by 10 bases; unmatched bases: 6. Germline CDR1 LGHNA, CDR2 YNFKEQ. CDR3 sequence reads: CASSQGVAGNEQFF. The CDR3 DNA reads TGTGCCAGCAGCCAAGGGGTAGCGGGGAACGAGCAGTTCTTC.

CDR3 sequence: CASSINGHDYTF. The CDR3 DNA is TGTGCCAGTAGTATTAACGGACATGACTACACCTTC. The chain links TRBV19 to TRBJ1-2; a weak D match, TRBD1 (5 bases). Trimming took 3 bases from V and 10 from J, leaving 12 bases between them. CDR3 size: 12 residues. Germline V gene lookup returns CDR1 LNHDA and CDR2 SQIVND (reference sequence).

This clone was observed a handful of times. The CDR3 DNA reads as TGCAGTGCCCCGGGGGACACTGAAGCTTTCTTT. It is translated as CSAPGDTEAFF. The chain links TRBV20-1 to TRBJ1-1; a possible D gene is TRBD1 (5 bases). The CDR3 is 11 amino acids. The germline CDR1 and CDR2 sequences are DFQATT and SNEGSKA (reference sequence). V lost 6 bases, J lost 3 bases, and 8 bases lay in between.

This clone has a single count. V gene TRBV5-6 combines with J gene TRBJ1-1; 9 bases line up with TRBD1. This CDR3 contains 14 residues. The germline V gene encodes CDR1 SGHDT and CDR2 YYEEEE. With V trimmed by 2 bases and J by 5 bases, 4 bases remained unmatched. In nucleotides, the CDR3 is TGTGCCAGCAGCTTTGGACAGGGGATAACTGAAGCTTTCTTT. Its translation is CASSFGQGITEAFF.

The genes are TRBV13 and TRBJ2-7; possibly TRBD2 for D (6 bases). The germline gives CDR1 PRHDT, CDR2 FYEKMQ (reference sequence). Trimming removed 4 bases at V and 1 base at J, with 17 bases between. CDR3 length: 16 amino acids. Here the CDR3 reads CASSSTLADASYEQYF. CDR3 coding DNA: TGTGCCAGCAGCTCTACCTTAGCGGATGCGTCCTACGAGCAGTACTTC.

This chain uses TRBV27 with TRBJ2-7; D may be TRBD2 (7 bases). The CDR3 is 13 amino acids. The V end lost 7 bases, the J end lost 5 bases, and 15 bases lay between the germline ends. Germline V gives CDR1 MNHEY, CDR2 SMNVEV (reference sequence). The CDR3 nucleotides read TGTGCCAGCATCTCGGGGGGCCTGGACGAGCAGTACTTC. Translating gives CASISGGLDEQYF.

The V call is TRBV9, the J call TRBJ2-7, with D tentatively TRBD1 (6 bases). CDR1 is SGDLS and CDR2 is YYNGEE in the germline V gene. V was shortened by 4 bases and J by 6 bases, with 11 bases between the two germline ends. The length of the CDR3 is 12 residues. CDR3 sequence (DNA): TGTGCCAGCAGCCCAGGGGTCCGCGAGCAGTACTTC. Translation gives CASSPGVREQYF.

The genes are TRBV5-6 and TRBJ2-3; TRBD1 might be the D (5 bases). V was trimmed by 10 bases and J by 1 base, leaving 16 bases between them. The CDR3 loop spans 14 amino acids. Germline V CDR1 and CDR2: SGHDT, YYEEEE. Written as DNA, the CDR3 is TGTGCCGGATCCCAGGGAAGCCGCACAGATACGCAGTATTTT. Translation gives CAGSQGSRTDTQYF.